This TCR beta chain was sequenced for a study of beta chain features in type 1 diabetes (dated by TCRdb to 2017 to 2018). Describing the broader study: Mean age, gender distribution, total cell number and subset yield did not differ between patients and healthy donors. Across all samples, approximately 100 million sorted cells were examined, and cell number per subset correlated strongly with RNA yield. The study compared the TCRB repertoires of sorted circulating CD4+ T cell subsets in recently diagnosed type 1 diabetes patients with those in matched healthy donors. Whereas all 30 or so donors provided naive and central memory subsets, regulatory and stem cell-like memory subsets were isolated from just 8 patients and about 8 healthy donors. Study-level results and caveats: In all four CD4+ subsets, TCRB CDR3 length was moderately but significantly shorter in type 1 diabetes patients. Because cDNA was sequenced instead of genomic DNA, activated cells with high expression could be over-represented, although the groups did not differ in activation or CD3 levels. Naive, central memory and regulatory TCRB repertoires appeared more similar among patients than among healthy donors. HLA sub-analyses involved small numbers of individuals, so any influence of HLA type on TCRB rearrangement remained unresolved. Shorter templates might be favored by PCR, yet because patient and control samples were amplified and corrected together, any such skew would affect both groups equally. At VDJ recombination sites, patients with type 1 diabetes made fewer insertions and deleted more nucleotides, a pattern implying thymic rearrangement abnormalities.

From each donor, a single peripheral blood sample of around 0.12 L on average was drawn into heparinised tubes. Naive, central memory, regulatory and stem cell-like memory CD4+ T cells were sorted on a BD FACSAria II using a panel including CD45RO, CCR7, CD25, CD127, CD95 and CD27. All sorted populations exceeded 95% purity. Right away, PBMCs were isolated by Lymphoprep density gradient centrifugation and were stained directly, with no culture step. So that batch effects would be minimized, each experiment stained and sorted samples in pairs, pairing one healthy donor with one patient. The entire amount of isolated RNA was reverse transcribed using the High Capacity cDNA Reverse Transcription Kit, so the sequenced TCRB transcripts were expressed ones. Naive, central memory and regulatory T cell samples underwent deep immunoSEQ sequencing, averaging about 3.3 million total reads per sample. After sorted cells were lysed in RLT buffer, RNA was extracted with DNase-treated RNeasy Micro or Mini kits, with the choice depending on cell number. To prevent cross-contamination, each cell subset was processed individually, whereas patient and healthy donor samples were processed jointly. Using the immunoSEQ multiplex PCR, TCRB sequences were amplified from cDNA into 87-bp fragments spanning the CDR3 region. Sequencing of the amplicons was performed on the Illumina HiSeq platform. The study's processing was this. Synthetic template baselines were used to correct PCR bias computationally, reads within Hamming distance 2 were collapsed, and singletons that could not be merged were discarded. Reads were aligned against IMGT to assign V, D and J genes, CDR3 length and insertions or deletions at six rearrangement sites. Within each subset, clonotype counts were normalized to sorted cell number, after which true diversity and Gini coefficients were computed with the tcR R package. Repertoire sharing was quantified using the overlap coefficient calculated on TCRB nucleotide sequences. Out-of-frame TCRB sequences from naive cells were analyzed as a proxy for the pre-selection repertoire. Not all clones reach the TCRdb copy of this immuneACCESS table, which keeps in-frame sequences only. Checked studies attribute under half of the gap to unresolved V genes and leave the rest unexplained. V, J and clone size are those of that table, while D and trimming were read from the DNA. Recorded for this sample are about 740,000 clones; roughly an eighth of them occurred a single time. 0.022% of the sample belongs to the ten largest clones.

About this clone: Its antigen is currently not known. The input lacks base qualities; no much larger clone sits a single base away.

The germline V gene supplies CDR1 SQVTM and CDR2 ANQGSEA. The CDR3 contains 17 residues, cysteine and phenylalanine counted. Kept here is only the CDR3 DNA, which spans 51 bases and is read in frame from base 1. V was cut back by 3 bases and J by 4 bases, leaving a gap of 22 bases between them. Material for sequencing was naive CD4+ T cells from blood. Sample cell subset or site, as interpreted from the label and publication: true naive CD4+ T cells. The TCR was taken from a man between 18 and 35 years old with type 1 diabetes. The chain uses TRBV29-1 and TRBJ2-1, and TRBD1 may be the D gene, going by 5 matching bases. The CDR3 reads CSVESVLGQALYNEQFF. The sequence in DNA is TGCAGCGTTGAGTCTGTATTGGGGCAGGCTCTTTACAATGAGCAGTTCTTC.